A single sample gave rise to the 27 T cell receptor beta chains below, sequenced in a study of blood T cell repertoires in COVID-19. Sequencing was performed with immunoSEQ multiplex PCR; in TCRdb, only in-frame clones are kept and a portion is missing. The repertoire consists of 100,000 to 150,000 clones, with about 85% occurring once and the leading ten covering less than 3.5%. Sequences were obtained from peripheral blood. The receptors were gathered from a woman older than 75 with COVID-19, enrolled during active disease.

The chain carries TRBV24-1 and TRBJ1-2; D gene uncertain. Germline CDR1 and CDR2: KGHDR and SFDVKD. CDR3 length: 12 amino acids. Trimming took off 3 bases at V and 4 bases at J, with 5 bases between the two ends. CDR3 in amino acids: CATSDGRYGYTF. The DNA of the CDR3 is TGTGCCACCAGTGATGGGCGCTATGGCTACACCTTC.

The V call is TRBV3-1 (or the pseudogene TRBV3-2), the J call TRBJ1-5; D call uncertain. CDR3 length: 12 amino acids. V was clipped by 6 bases and J by 1 base, with 4 bases between them. Germline V gene sequence: CDR1 LGHDT, CDR2 YNNKEL (reference sequence). CDR3: CASSRSNQPQHF. CDR3 nucleotide sequence: TGTGCCAGCAGTCGGAGCAATCAGCCCCAGCATTTT.

The chain joins TRBV7-8 to TRBJ1-1; D possibly corresponds to TRBD1 (5 bases). The ends were cut back, 1 base at V and 5 bases at J, with 14 bases in the middle. This CDR3 spans 15 amino acids. CDR1 is SGHVS, CDR2 FQNEAQ, per germline. In DNA, the CDR3 is TGTGCCAGCAGCTTAGGACTCAGGGAAAGTACTGAAGCTTTCTTT. It yields the protein CASSLGLRESTEAFF.

V and J are TRBV4-3 and TRBJ1-4; weak D call: TRBD1 (6 bases). The V end was cut by 0 bases, the J end by 2 bases, with 7 bases between. The CDR3 covers 15 residues. Germline V gene sequence: CDR1 LGHNA, CDR2 YSLEER. The chain's CDR3 is CASSQDRGTNEKLFF. CDR3 DNA sequence: TGCGCCAGCAGCCAAGACAGGGGTACTAATGAAAAACTGTTTTTT.

V gene TRBV21-1 combines with J gene TRBJ2-1; the D segment call TRBD2 is taken from the table without a DNA check. TRBV21-1 is described as a pseudogene. CDR3 size: 16 residues. CDR3 DNA sequence: TGTGCCAGCAGGAATCTCGGGCTAGCGGGAGTAAATGAGCAGTTCTTC. As protein: CASRNLGLAGVNEQFF.

The rearrangement uses TRBV7-2 and TRBJ2-7, with D unresolved. Germline V gives CDR1 SGHTA, CDR2 FQGNSA. The CDR3 contains 14 residues. Trimming shortened V by 2 bases and J by 0 bases, and 8 bases separated the two germline ends. CDR3: CASSLSGTSYEQYF. CDR3 DNA sequence: TGTGCCAGCAGCTTATCGGGTACCTCCTACGAGCAGTACTTC.

This sequence joins TRBV2 and TRBJ1-6; D is ambiguous. CDR1 is SNHLY and CDR2 is FYNNEI in the germline V gene. This CDR3 has 13 residues. V was shortened by 4 bases and J by 7 bases, with 8 bases between the two germline ends. In nucleotides, the CDR3 is TGTGCCAGCAGTGTGGCCACCAATTCACCCCTCCACTTT. Encoded protein: CASSVATNSPLHF.

V and J are TRBV23-1 and TRBJ1-3; no firm D call. TRBV23-1 carries the ORF label, with uncertain function. V lost 0 bases to trimming and J lost 0 bases, with 15 bases between them. The CDR3 loop spans 18 amino acids. The CDR3 sequence: CASSQSRGEKPSGNTIYF. In DNA, the CDR3 is TGCGCCAGCAGTCAATCCCGGGGTGAAAAACCCTCTGGAAACACCATATATTTT.

This chain joins TRBV15 and TRBJ1-5; D is ambiguous. The germline V and J ends were trimmed by 3 bases and 1 base, with 13 bases remaining between them. Germline CDR1 and CDR2: LNHNV and YYDKDF (reference sequence). The CDR3 length is 16 residues. Written as DNA, the CDR3 is TGTGCCACCAGCAGTCCCGGACTTGGGAGCAATCAGCCCCAGCATTTT. It encodes CATSSPGLGSNQPQHF. Based on the CDR3 plus reference TRBV15 and TRBJ1-5, the full variable domain is DAMVIQNPRYQVTQFGKPVTLSCSQTLNHNVMYWYQQKSSQAPKLLFHYYDKDFNNEADTPDNFQSRRPNTSFCFLDIRSPGLGDTAMYLCATSSPGLGSNQPQHFGDGTRLSIL.

The chain joins TRBV7-2 to TRBJ1-6, with D possibly matching TRBD1 (6 bases). Germline assignment: CDR1 SGHTA and CDR2 FQGNSA. The V end was cut by 5 bases, the J end by 10 bases, with 18 bases between. The CDR3 is 15 residues long. CDR3 DNA sequence: TGTGCCAGCAGCGAACAGGGACGGTTAGGATCACCCCTCCACTTT. This codes for CASSEQGRLGSPLHF.

The chain combines TRBV6-5 with TRBJ2-3; TRBD1 is a possible D gene (5 bases). CDR3 length equals 13 residues. CDR1 and CDR2 (germline): MNHEY, SVGAGI. Trimming pared 7 bases from V and 3 bases from J, leaving 11 bases between. CDR3 sequence reads: CASKAGPTDTQYF. CDR3 nucleotides: TGTGCCAGCAAGGCAGGGCCGACAGATACGCAGTATTTT.

This chain links TRBV10-3 with TRBJ1-4; D gene ambiguous. CDR1 is ENHRY and CDR2 is SYGVKD in the germline V gene. Trimming removed 8 bases at V and 0 bases at J, with 7 bases between. The CDR3 runs to 13 residues. Here the CDR3 reads CAIRGATNEKLFF. CDR3 bases: TGTGCCATCCGAGGCGCAACTAATGAAAAACTGTTTTTT.

The rearrangement uses TRBV3-1 (or the pseudogene TRBV3-2) and TRBJ2-1; TRBD2 aligns across 8 bases. The CDR3 consists of 18 residues. CDR1 is LGHDT, CDR2 YNNKEL, per germline (reference sequence). Trimming took 6 bases from V and 4 from J; bases not matched to a gene: 17. The CDR3 DNA is TGTGCCAGCAGTCGCAGAGGAGGTACTAGCGGATCTTACAATGAGCAGTTCTTC. Its protein product is CASSRRGGTSGSYNEQFF.

The chain combines TRBV6-2 or TRBV6-3 with TRBJ1-5; D not certain. CDR3 length: 18 residues. The V and J ends lost 0 bases and 4 bases respectively, with 19 bases between them. Germline V gene data show CDR1 as MNHEY and CDR2 as SVGEGT. The CDR3 region is CASSYSPGRRGGNQPQHF. For the CDR3, the DNA is TGTGCCAGCAGTTACTCTCCTGGGCGCCGGGGAGGAAATCAGCCCCAGCATTTT.

The chain carries TRBV29-1 and TRBJ2-5; 8 nucleotides align to TRBD1. V dropped 7 bases and J dropped 5; count of bases not matched to a gene: 9. This CDR3 region has 13 residues. CDR1 is SQVTM and CDR2 is ANQGSEA in the germline V gene. CDR3 sequence reads: CSEGQGNRETQYF. In DNA form, the CDR3 reads TGCAGCGAAGGACAGGGTAATAGGGAGACCCAGTACTTC. The full variable domain, with the rest looked up from reference TRBV29-1 and TRBJ2-5, is SAVISQKPSRDICQRGTSLTIQCQVDSQVTMMFWYRQQPGQSLTLIATANQGSEATYESGFVIDKFPISRPNLTFSTLTVSNMSPEDSSIYLCSEGQGNRETQYFGPGTRLLVL.

The V and J genes are TRBV19 and TRBJ2-2; 11 positions agree with TRBD2. Germline-derived CDR1 and CDR2 are LNHDA and SQIVND (reference sequence). This CDR3 has 15 amino acids. V was pared by 7 bases and J by 4 bases, with 5 bases of the junction left unmatched. The CDR3 here is CASISGRVGTGELFF. CDR3 nucleotide sequence: TGTGCCAGTATTAGCGGGAGGGTCGGCACCGGGGAGCTGTTTTTT.

The rearrangement uses TRBV18 and TRBJ1-1; the D is unclear. Germline V lookup: CDR1 KGHSH, CDR2 LQKENI. V lost 2 bases and J lost 5, with 9 bases in between. The CDR3 contains 13 residues. CDR3 in DNA: TGTGCCAGCTCACCAATGGCTGATACTGAAGCTTTCTTT. This encodes CASSPMADTEAFF.

The J gene is TRBJ2-5, the V gene TRBV21-1; the table's D call, TRBD2, has no DNA check behind it. TRBV21-1 is labeled a pseudogene. This CDR3 spans 15 amino acids. The CDR3 DNA is TGTGCCAGCAGCATACCGGGTGCCGACCCCCAGACCCAGTACTTC. Translation: CASSIPGADPQTQYF.

CDR3 protein: CSVGQGLGTDTQYF. The CDR3, as DNA: TGCAGCGTGGGACAGGGCTTGGGCACAGATACGCAGTATTTT. The chain carries TRBV29-1 and TRBJ2-3; 9 bases map to TRBD1. This CDR3 is 14 amino acids long. Germline CDR1 and CDR2: SQVTM and ANQGSEA. Trimming took 6 bases from V and 1 from J; bases not matched to a gene: 5.

The chain joins TRBV7-9 to TRBJ2-5; 7 nucleotides match TRBD2. Germline V gene sequence: CDR1 SEHNR, CDR2 FQNEAQ (reference sequence). J gave up 4 bases and V 0 bases, and 5 bases lay outside the gene matches. This CDR3 spans 15 amino acids. CDR3 DNA sequence: TGTGCCAGCAGCTTAGCGGGGGGGAAGCGAGAGACCCAGTACTTC. This encodes CASSLAGGKRETQYF.

This sequence joins TRBV11-2 and TRBJ1-1; D not resolved. V lost 2 bases and J 7 bases, leaving 14 bases between the germline ends. There are 14 residues in the CDR3. In germline, CDR1 is SGHAT, CDR2 FQNNGV. CDR3 sequence reads: CASSLMRPGDEAFF. For the CDR3, the DNA is TGTGCCAGCAGCTTAATGCGGCCCGGAGATGAAGCTTTCTTT.

The gene calls are TRBV2 and TRBJ2-3; 9 bases line up with TRBD1. J lost 4 bases, V lost 7 bases, and 15 bases had no gene match. The CDR3 is 17 residues long. CDR1 SNHLY and CDR2 FYNNEI come from the germline V gene. The CDR3 loop reads CASNEGGFGQGPDTQYF. The CDR3 DNA reads TGTGCCAGCAACGAGGGGGGGTTTGGACAGGGGCCAGATACGCAGTATTTT.

The chain combines TRBV5-1 with TRBJ2-1; D may be TRBD1 (6 bases). V shed 4 bases and J shed 2 bases, with 13 bases lying between them. This CDR3 comprises 15 residues. Germline CDR1 SGHRS, CDR2 YFSETQ. The CDR3 nucleotides read TGCGCCAGCAGCCTCACCCAGGGGACCTACAATGAGCAGTTCTTC. Residues: CASSLTQGTYNEQFF.

The CDR3 DNA is TGTGCCAGCAGCCAAGGAGCCGGAGACACCGGGGAGCTGTTTTTT. Translating it yields CASSQGAGDTGELFF. The chain has TRBV4-2 and TRBJ2-2; D is unclear. Germline V gene data show CDR1 as LGHNA and CDR2 as YNFKEQ. This CDR3 comprises 15 residues. V dropped 1 base and J dropped 3 bases, with 9 bases sitting between them.

The rearrangement links TRBV5-1 to TRBJ1-2, with 8 positions matching TRBD1. The CDR3 sequence is 14 residues long. Germline CDR1 SGHRS, CDR2 YFSETQ. The junction had 5 bases not matched to a gene; V was cut back by 4 bases and J by 3 bases. This CDR3 reads CASSTETGDYGYTF. The CDR3 bases are TGCGCCAGCAGCACCGAGACAGGGGACTATGGCTACACCTTC.

The chain has TRBV27 and TRBJ1-5; D uncertain. The CDR3 runs 13 residues. Germline lookup yields CDR1 MNHEY and CDR2 SMNVEV (reference sequence). With 5 bases removed from V and 4 bases from J, the gap between germline ends came to 9 bases. The CDR3 here is CASSDTVNQPQHF. Here the CDR3 DNA reads TGTGCCAGCAGTGACACAGTGAATCAGCCCCAGCATTTT.

The chain recombines TRBV3-1 (or the pseudogene TRBV3-2) with TRBJ1-3; D gene unclear. CDR1 LGHDT and CDR2 YNNKEL come from the germline V gene (reference sequence). V was trimmed by 1 base and J by 9 bases, leaving 19 bases between them. The length of the CDR3 is 16 residues. The CDR3 nucleotides read TGTGCCAGCAGCCAAGCGCGCCAGGTCCCCGTTAGCACCATATATTTT. It encodes CASSQARQVPVSTIYF.